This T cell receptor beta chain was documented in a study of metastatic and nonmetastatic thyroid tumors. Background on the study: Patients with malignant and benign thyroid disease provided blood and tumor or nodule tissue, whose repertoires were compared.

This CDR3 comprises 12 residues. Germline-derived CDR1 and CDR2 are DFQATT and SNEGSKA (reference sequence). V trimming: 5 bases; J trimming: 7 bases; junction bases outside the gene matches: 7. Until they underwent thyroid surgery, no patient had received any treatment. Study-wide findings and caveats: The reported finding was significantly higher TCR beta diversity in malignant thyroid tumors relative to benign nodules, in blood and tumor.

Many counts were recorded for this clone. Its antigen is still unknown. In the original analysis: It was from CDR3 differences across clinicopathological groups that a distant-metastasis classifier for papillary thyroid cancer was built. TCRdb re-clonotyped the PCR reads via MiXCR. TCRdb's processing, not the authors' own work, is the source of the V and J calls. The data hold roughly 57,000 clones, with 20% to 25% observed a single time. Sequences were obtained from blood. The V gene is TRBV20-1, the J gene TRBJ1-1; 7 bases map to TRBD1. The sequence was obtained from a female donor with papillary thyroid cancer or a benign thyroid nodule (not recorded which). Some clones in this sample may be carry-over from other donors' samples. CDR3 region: CSAPGGRLEAFF. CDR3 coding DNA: TGCAGTGCTCCAGGGGGTCGCCTTGAAGCTTTCTTT.